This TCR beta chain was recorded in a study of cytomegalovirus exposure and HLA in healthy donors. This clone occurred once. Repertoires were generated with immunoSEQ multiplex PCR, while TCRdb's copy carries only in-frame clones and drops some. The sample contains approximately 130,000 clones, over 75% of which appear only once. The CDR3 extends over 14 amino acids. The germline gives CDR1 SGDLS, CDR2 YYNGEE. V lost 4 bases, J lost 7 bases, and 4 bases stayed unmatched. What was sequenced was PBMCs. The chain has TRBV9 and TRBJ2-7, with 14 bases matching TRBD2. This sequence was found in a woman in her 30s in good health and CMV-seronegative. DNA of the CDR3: TGTGCCAGCAGCAGACTAGCGGGGGGGCGGGAGCAGTACTTC. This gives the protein CASSRLAGGREQYF.